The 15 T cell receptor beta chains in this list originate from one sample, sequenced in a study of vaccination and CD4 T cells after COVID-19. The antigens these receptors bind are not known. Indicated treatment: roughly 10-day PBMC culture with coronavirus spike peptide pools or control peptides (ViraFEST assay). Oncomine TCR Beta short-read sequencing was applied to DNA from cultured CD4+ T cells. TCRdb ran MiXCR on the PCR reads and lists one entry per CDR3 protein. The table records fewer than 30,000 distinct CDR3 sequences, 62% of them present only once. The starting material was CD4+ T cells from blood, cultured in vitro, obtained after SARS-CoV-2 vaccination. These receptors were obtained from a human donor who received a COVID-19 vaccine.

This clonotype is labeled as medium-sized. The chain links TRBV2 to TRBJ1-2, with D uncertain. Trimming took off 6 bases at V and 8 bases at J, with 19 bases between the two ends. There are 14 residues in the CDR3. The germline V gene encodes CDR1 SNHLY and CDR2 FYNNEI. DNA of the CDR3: TGTGCCAGCAGGGAGATCGTGGCTCCTGGAGGCTACACCTTC. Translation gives CASREIVAPGGYTF.

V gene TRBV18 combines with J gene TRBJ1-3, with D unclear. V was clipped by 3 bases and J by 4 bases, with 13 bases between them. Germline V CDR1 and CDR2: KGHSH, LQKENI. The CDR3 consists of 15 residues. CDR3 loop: CASSPYSIVGNTIYF. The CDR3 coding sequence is TGTGCCAGCTCACCTTATTCCATCGTCGGAAACACCATATATTTT.

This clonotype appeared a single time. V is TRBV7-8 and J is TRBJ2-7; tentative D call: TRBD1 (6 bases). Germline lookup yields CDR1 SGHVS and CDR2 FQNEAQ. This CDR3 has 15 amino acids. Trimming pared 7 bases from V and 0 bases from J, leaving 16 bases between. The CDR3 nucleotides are TGTGCCAGCAATAATGAACAGGGAATCTCCTACGAGCAGTACTTC. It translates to CASNNEQGISYEQYF.

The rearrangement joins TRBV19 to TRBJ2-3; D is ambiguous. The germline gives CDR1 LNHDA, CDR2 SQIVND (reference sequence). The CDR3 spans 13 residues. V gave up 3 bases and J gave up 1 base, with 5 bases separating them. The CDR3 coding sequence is TGTGCCAGTAGTATGAGCGGCACAGATACGCAGTATTTT. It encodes CASSMSGTDTQYF.

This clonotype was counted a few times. The CDR3 coding sequence is TGTGCCTGGAGCACCGCTCGAGGGGGAAGTGATACGCAGTATTTT. Encoded protein: CAWSTARGGSDTQYF. The V gene is TRBV30, the J gene TRBJ2-3; maybe TRBD1 (6 bases). This CDR3 region has 15 residues. Germline loops: CDR1 GTSNPN, CDR2 SVGIG (reference sequence). Trimming removed 3 bases at V and 6 bases at J, with 19 bases between.

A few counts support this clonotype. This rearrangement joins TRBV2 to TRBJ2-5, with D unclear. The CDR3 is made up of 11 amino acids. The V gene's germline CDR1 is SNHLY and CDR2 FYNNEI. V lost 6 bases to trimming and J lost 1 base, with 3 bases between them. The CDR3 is CASRTQETQYF. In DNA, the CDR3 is TGTGCCAGCAGGACCCAAGAGACCCAGTACTTC.

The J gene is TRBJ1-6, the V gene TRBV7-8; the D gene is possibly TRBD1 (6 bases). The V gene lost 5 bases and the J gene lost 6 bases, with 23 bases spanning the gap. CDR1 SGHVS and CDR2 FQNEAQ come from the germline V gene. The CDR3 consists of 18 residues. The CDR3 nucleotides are TGTGCCAGCAGCCCCAACTGGACAGCGGGCGGACGTAATTCACCCCTCCACTTT. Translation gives CASSPNWTAGGRNSPLHF.

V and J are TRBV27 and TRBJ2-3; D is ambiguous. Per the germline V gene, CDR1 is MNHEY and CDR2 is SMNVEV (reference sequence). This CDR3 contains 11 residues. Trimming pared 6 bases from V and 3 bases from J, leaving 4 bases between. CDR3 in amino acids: CASSHTDTQYF. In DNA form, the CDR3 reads TGTGCCAGCAGCCATACAGATACGCAGTATTTT.

CDR3 amino acids: CASSHRDPKNTGELFF. The CDR3 nucleotides are TGTGCCAGCAGCCACAGGGACCCGAAAAACACCGGGGAGCTGTTTTTT. The chain joins TRBV7-6 to TRBJ2-2, with D tentatively TRBD1 (6 bases). This CDR3 contains 16 residues. Per the germline V gene, CDR1 is SGHVS and CDR2 is FNYEAQ. Trimming removed 5 bases at V and 2 bases at J, with 15 bases between.

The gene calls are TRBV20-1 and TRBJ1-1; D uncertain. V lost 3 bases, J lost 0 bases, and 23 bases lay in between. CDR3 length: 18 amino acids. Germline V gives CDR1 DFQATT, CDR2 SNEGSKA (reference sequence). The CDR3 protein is CSASDRTRALLMNTEAFF. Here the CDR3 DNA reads TGCAGTGCTAGTGATCGGACTAGGGCCTTGCTCATGAACACTGAAGCTTTCTTT.

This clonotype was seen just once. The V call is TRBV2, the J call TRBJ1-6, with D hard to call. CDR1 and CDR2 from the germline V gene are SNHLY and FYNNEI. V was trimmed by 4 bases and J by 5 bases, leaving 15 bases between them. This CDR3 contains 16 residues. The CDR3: CASSGERTTDNSPLHF. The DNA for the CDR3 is TGTGCCAGCAGTGGTGAACGGACCACCGATAATTCACCCCTCCACTTT.

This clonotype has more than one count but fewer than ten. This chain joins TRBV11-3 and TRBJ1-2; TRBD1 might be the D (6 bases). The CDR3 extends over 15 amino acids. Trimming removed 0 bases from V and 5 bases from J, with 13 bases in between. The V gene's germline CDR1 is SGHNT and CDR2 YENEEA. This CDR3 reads CASSLDSTGSYGYTF. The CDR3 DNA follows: TGTGCCAGCAGCTTAGATAGCACAGGGAGTTATGGCTACACCTTC.

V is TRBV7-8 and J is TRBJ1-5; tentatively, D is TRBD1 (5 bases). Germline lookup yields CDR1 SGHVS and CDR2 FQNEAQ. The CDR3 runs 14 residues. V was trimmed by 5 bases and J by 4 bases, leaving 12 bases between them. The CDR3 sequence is CASSPRQLNQPQHF. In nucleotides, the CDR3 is TGTGCCAGCAGCCCCCGACAGCTGAATCAGCCCCAGCATTTT.

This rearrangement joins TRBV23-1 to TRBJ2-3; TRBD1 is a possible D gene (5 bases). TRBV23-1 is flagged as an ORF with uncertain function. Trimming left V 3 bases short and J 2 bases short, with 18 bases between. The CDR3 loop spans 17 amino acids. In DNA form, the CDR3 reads TGCGCCAGCAGTCATGACAGACGGCTATCCCTCACAGATACGCAGTATTTT. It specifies CASSHDRRLSLTDTQYF.

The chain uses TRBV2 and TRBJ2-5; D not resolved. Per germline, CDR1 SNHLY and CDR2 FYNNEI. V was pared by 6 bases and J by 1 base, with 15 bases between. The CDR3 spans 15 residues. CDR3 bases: TGTGCCAGCAGCCAGGACCGCCCGATCCAAGAGACCCAGTACTTC. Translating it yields CASSQDRPIQETQYF.